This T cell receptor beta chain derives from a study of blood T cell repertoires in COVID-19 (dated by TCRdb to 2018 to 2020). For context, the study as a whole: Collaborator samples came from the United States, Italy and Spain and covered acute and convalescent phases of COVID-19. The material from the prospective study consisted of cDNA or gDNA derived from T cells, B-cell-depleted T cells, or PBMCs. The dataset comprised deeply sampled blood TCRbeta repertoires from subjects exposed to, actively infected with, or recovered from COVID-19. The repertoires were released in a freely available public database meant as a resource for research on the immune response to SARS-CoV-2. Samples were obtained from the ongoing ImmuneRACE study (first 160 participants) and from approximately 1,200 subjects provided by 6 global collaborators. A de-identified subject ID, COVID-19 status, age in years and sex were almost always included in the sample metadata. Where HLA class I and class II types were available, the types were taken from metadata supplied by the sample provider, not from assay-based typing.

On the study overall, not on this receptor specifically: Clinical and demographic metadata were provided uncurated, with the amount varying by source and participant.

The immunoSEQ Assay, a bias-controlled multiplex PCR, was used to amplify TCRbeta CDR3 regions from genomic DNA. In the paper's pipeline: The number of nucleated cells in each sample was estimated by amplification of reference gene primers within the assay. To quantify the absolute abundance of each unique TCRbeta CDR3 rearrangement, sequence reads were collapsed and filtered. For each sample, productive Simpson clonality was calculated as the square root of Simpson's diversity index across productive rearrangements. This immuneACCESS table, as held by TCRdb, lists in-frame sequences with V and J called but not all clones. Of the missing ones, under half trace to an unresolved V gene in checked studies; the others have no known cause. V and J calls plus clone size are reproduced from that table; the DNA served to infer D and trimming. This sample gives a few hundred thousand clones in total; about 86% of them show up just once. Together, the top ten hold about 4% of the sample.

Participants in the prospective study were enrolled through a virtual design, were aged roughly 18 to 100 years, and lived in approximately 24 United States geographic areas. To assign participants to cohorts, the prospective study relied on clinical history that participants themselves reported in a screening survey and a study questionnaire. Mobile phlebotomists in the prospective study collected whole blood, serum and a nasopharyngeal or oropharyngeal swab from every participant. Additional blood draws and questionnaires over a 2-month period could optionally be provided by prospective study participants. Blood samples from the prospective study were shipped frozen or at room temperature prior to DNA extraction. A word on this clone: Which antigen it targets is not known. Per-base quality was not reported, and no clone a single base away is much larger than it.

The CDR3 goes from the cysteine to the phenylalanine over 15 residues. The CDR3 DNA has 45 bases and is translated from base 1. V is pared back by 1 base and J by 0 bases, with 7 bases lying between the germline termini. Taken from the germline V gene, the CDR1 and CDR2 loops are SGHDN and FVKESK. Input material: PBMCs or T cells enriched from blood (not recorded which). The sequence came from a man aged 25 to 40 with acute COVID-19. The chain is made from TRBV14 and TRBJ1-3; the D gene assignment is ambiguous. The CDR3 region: CASSQGLLSGNTIYF. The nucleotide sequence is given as TGTGCCAGCAGCCAAGGACTGCTCTCTGGAAACACCATATATTTT.